A single sample is the source of the 29 T cell receptor beta chains below, sequenced in a study of early T cells in non-severe SARS-CoV-2 infection. Via MiXCR, TCRdb re-called the 5' RACE reads, giving one row per CDR3 protein. This sample has approximately 60,000 distinct CDR3 sequences; approximately 9.2% occur once, and the top ten carry roughly an eighth. The material was whole blood, obtained at baseline. These receptors originate from an adult who was a healthcare worker with PCR-confirmed SARS-CoV-2 infection or an uninfected control (not recorded which).

The chain has TRBV18 and TRBJ2-7; 11 positions agree with TRBD1. The CDR3 sequence is 14 residues long. The germline CDR1 and CDR2 sequences are KGHSH and LQKENI. Losses at the gene ends were 5 bases for V and 4 bases for J; bases not matched to a gene: 4. The CDR3 DNA follows: TGTGCCAGCTCATCCGGGACAGGGGGATACGAGCAGTACTTC. Translated: CASSSGTGGYEQYF.

This clonotype was seen more than once but under ten times. V and J are TRBV11-2 and TRBJ2-7; the D gene could be TRBD1 or TRBD2 (5 bases each). The CDR3 runs 15 residues. Germline loops: CDR1 SGHAT, CDR2 FQNNGV. V was clipped by 4 bases and J by 3 bases, with 16 bases between them. Here the CDR3 reads CASSYEPGPNYEQYF. The CDR3 DNA sequence: TGTGCCAGCAGCTATGAACCGGGACCAAACTACGAGCAGTACTTC.

CDR3 region: CASSSHRTRNTEAFF. The CDR3 DNA reads as TGTGCCAGCAGTTCACACCGCACGAGGAACACTGAAGCTTTCTTT. The rearrangement joins TRBV6-2 or TRBV6-3 to TRBJ1-1; D remains ambiguous. The CDR3 consists of 15 residues. Per the germline V gene, CDR1 is MNHEY and CDR2 is SVGEGT. V was trimmed by 4 bases and J by 1 base, leaving 13 bases between them.

The chain is built from TRBV2 and TRBJ2-4; weak D call: TRBD1 (6 bases). V lost 5 bases and J 3 bases, leaving 14 bases between the germline ends. The CDR3 length is 15 residues. Germline lookup yields CDR1 SNHLY and CDR2 FYNNEI. The CDR3 sequence is CASSPQGTGKNIQYF. CDR3 coding DNA: TGTGCCAGCAGTCCCCAGGGGACCGGCAAAAACATTCAGTACTTC. Full variable domain (missing parts from reference TRBV2 and TRBJ2-4): EPEVTQTPSHQVTQMGQEVILRCVPISNHLYFYWYRQILGQKVEFLVSFYNNEISEKSEIFDDQFSVERPDGSNFTLKIRSTKLEDSAMYFCASSPQGTGKNIQYFGAGTRLSVL.

V usage is TRBV27 and J usage is TRBJ2-1; the D gene is possibly TRBD2 (6 bases). V lost 5 bases and J 8 bases, leaving 16 bases between the germline ends. The CDR3 extends over 14 amino acids. Germline-derived CDR1 and CDR2 are MNHEY and SMNVEV (reference sequence). Here the CDR3 DNA reads TGTGCCAGCAGTCTTCGGGACTGGCAAGATGAGCAGTTCTTC. Amino acid sequence: CASSLRDWQDEQFF.

This clonotype came up many times. V and J are TRBV4-1 and TRBJ1-1; D is undetermined. This CDR3 is built from 12 residues. Trimming cost V 5 bases and J 7 bases, with 11 bases left between them. Germline V gene data show CDR1 as MGHRA and CDR2 as YSYEKL. The CDR3 DNA sequence: TGCGCCAGCAGCGGCCGGCGGTTTGAAGCTTTCTTT. Translated: CASSGRRFEAFF.

This clonotype was recorded only once. CDR3 sequence: CASSYAQGGQFF. The CDR3 DNA reads as TGTGCCAGCAGTTACGCACAGGGTGGGCAGTTCTTC. V is TRBV6-2 or TRBV6-3 and J is TRBJ2-1; D may be TRBD1 (6 bases). The CDR3 sequence is 12 residues long. The germline CDR1 and CDR2 sequences are MNHEY and SVGEGT. Trimming cost V 2 bases and J 12 bases, with 11 bases left between them.

CDR3 region: CACLDRGRYNEQFF. DNA of the CDR3: TGTGCCTGCCTGGACCGCGGGAGGTACAATGAGCAGTTCTTC. The chain employs TRBV7-3 and TRBJ2-1; TRBD2 aligns across 8 bases. Germline V gives CDR1 SGHTA, CDR2 FQGTGA. Trimming removed 11 bases from V and 4 bases from J; junction bases left unmatched: 10. CDR3 length equals 14 residues.

This clonotype was observed many times. The chain has TRBV27 and TRBJ2-5, with 7 bases identical to TRBD2. CDR1 and CDR2 from the germline V gene are MNHEY and SMNVEV (reference sequence). The CDR3 spans 15 residues. With V trimmed by 0 bases and J by 4 bases, 5 bases remained unmatched. The CDR3 DNA is TGTGCCAGCAGTTTATCTAGCGGGTCCGTAGAGACCCAGTACTTC. Encoded protein: CASSLSSGSVETQYF.

The rearrangement links TRBV11-3 to TRBJ2-2; D perhaps matches TRBD2 (5 bases). V shed 0 bases and J shed 8 bases, with 10 bases lying between them. The germline CDR1 and CDR2 sequences are SGHNT and YENEEA. CDR3 length: 14 amino acids. This chain's CDR3 is CASSLEDSAGELFF. CDR3 DNA sequence: TGTGCCAGCAGCTTAGAGGACTCCGCAGGGGAGCTGTTTTTT.

This clonotype turned up a few times. The CDR3 bases are TGTGCCAGCAGCGGAGGTGACAGGGTAACAGGTCCTGGCTACACCTTC. Its translation: CASSGGDRVTGPGYTF. V gene TRBV12-3 or TRBV12-4 combines with J gene TRBJ1-2; 7 bases align to TRBD1. The CDR3 loop spans 16 amino acids. Losses at the gene ends were 6 bases for V and 7 bases for J; bases not matched to a gene: 17.

This clonotype was counted ten times or more. The chain employs TRBV7-3 and TRBJ1-3; TRBD1 matches 8 bases. Per the germline V gene, CDR1 is SGHTA and CDR2 is FQGTGA. The CDR3 loop spans 15 amino acids. The V and J ends lost 2 bases and 3 bases, in that order; junction bases with no gene match: 3. DNA for the CDR3: TGTGCCAGCAGCTTATCGGGACAGGTTGGAAACACCATATATTTT. It encodes CASSLSGQVGNTIYF.

The chain carries TRBV7-9 and TRBJ2-5, with D maybe TRBD2 (5 bases). This CDR3 comprises 15 residues. Germline V gives CDR1 SEHNR, CDR2 FQNEAQ (reference sequence). V dropped 1 base and J dropped 5 bases, with 14 bases sitting between them. The CDR3 nucleotides are TGTGCCAGCAGCTTAGAAGGACTCGGGGTCGAGACCCAGTACTTC. Its translation: CASSLEGLGVETQYF.

The rearrangement joins TRBV11-3 to TRBJ2-5; the D is unclear. This CDR3 has 13 amino acids. Trimming took off 6 bases at V and 2 bases at J, with 10 bases between the two ends. CDR1 and CDR2 from the germline V gene are SGHNT and YENEEA. In DNA form, the CDR3 reads TGTGCCAGCAGTATCAGGAGACAAGAGACCCAGTACTTC. As protein: CASSIRRQETQYF.

This clonotype was counted only a few times. The chain recombines TRBV12-3 or TRBV12-4 with TRBJ2-3; possible D gene TRBD1, 5 bases. This CDR3 contains 15 residues. With 3 bases removed from V and 5 bases from J, the gap between germline ends came to 15 bases. In DNA form, the CDR3 reads TGTGCCAGCAGTTTCAGCTACGGTACAGGAGATACGCAGTATTTT. It yields the protein CASSFSYGTGDTQYF.

This clonotype has more than one count but fewer than ten. The chain links TRBV10-3 to TRBJ2-5; unclear D gene. CDR3 length equals 14 residues. Trimming shortened V by 0 bases and J by 3 bases, and 8 bases separated the two germline ends. Germline lookup yields CDR1 ENHRY and CDR2 SYGVKD. The CDR3 sequence is CAISESLGKETQYF. CDR3 DNA: TGTGCCATCAGTGAGTCTCTAGGGAAAGAGACCCAGTACTTC.

This clonotype has a count of ten or more. The chain employs TRBV7-2 and TRBJ2-3; 7 nucleotides align to TRBD1. Germline lookup yields CDR1 SGHTA and CDR2 FQGNSA. The CDR3 has 14 amino acids. V lost 5 bases and J lost 1; bases outside the gene matches: 3. CDR3 in DNA: TGTGCCAGCAGCCCCGGACAGGGCACAGATACGCAGTATTTT. Its protein product is CASSPGQGTDTQYF.

V usage is TRBV20-1 and J usage is TRBJ2-7, with 11 bases that match TRBD2. V trimming: 8 bases; J trimming: 2 bases; junction bases outside the gene matches: 5. This CDR3 has 13 residues. CDR1 is DFQATT, CDR2 SNEGSKA, per germline (reference sequence). The CDR3 reads CSSTSGTTYEQYF. CDR3 bases: TGCAGTTCGACTAGCGGGACAACCTACGAGCAGTACTTC.

This clonotype was found many times. The V gene is TRBV7-2, the J gene TRBJ2-7; no clear D. The V gene's germline CDR1 is SGHTA and CDR2 FQGNSA. The V gene lost 5 bases and the J gene lost 0 bases, with 11 bases spanning the gap. The CDR3 spans 14 residues. CDR3 sequence reads: CASSRISGSYEQYF. The CDR3 DNA follows: TGTGCCAGCAGCCGAATAAGTGGCTCCTACGAGCAGTACTTC.

This clonotype was counted many times. V is TRBV2 and J is TRBJ1-5, with TRBD1 identical over 10 bases. Germline CDR1 SNHLY, CDR2 FYNNEI. The CDR3 is 15 amino acids. The V and J ends lost 7 bases and 5 bases, in that order; junction bases with no gene match: 8. For the CDR3, the DNA is TGTGCCAGCACCTCCTCCGGGACAGGGGATCAGCCCCAGCATTTT. The encoded protein is CASTSSGTGDQPQHF.

The chain has TRBV11-3 and TRBJ1-1; TRBD1 is a possible D gene (6 bases). Germline V gene data show CDR1 as SGHNT and CDR2 as YENEEA. The CDR3 consists of 15 residues. Trimming pared 5 bases from V and 4 bases from J, leaving 17 bases between. CDR3 nucleotide sequence: TGTGCCAGCAGCCACGTTTACAGGGAAGGCACTGAAGCTTTCTTT. Amino acid sequence: CASSHVYREGTEAFF.

The table lists this clonotype with a few counts. The chain links TRBV20-1 to TRBJ2-7; either TRBD1 or TRBD2 may supply D (5 bases each). The length of the CDR3 is 18 residues. V was pared by 3 bases and J by 2 bases, with 26 bases between. Germline V lookup: CDR1 DFQATT, CDR2 SNEGSKA (reference sequence). CDR3 in amino acids: CSASVFKGPSKGTYEQYF. DNA for the CDR3: TGCAGTGCTAGTGTATTTAAGGGACCTTCTAAGGGGACCTACGAGCAGTACTTC.

There are a few counts of this clonotype. The rearrangement links TRBV2 to TRBJ2-3; 14 bases match TRBD2. This CDR3 region has 16 residues. Germline-derived CDR1 and CDR2 are SNHLY and FYNNEI. Trimming at V came to 10 bases and at J to 3 bases, leaving 9 bases not matched to a gene. CDR3 protein: CAITTSGRAATDTQYF. CDR3 DNA sequence: TGTGCCATCACGACTAGCGGGAGGGCCGCGACAGATACGCAGTATTTT.

This clonotype has more than one count but fewer than ten. The genes are TRBV12-3 or TRBV12-4 and TRBJ2-7; 7 bases are a match to TRBD1. The ends lost 1 base at V and 1 base at J; junction bases unmatched: 1. There are 14 residues in the CDR3. CDR3 region: CASSLGGQSYEQYF. The DNA of the CDR3 is TGTGCCAGCAGTTTAGGGGGACAGTCCTACGAGCAGTACTTC.

Ten or more counts support this clonotype. The rearrangement links TRBV28 to TRBJ2-7; D might be TRBD2 (6 bases). Per the germline V gene, CDR1 is MDHEN and CDR2 is SYDVKM. Trimming shortened V by 6 bases and J by 3 bases, and 12 bases separated the two germline ends. The length of the CDR3 is 13 residues. CDR3 loop: CASRDYSGYEQYF. The CDR3, as DNA: TGTGCCAGCAGGGACTATAGCGGCTACGAGCAGTACTTC. The variable domain in full, with the rest retrieved from reference TRBV28 and TRBJ2-7, is DVKVTQSSRYLVKRTGEKVFLECVQDMDHENMFWYRQDPGLGLRLIYFSYDVKMKEKGDIPEGYSVSREKKERFSLILESASTNQTSMYLCASRDYSGYEQYFGPGTRLTVT.

This clonotype turned up a few times. V is TRBV18 and J is TRBJ1-3; perhaps TRBD1 as D (5 bases). The CDR3 totals 14 residues. CDR1 is KGHSH, CDR2 LQKENI, per germline. Trimming took 4 bases from V and 0 from J, leaving 7 bases between them. DNA of the CDR3: TGTGCCAGCTCACGCCAGGGCTCTGGAAACACCATATATTTT. It specifies CASSRQGSGNTIYF.

The V gene is TRBV6-2 or TRBV6-3, the J gene TRBJ2-5, with 12 nucleotides matching TRBD2. With V trimmed by 6 bases and J by 13 bases, 15 bases remained unmatched. In germline, CDR1 is MNHEY, CDR2 SVGEGT. The length of the CDR3 is 15 residues. CDR3 bases: TGTGCCAGCAGCCGTACCGGGACTAGCGGGTACCAACTGTACTTC. Protein: CASSRTGTSGYQLYF.

This clonotype was detected many times. The V gene is TRBV18, the J gene TRBJ1-4; D call uncertain. The CDR3 has 15 amino acids. CDR1 and CDR2 from the germline V gene are KGHSH and LQKENI. V lost 3 bases, J lost 0 bases, and 8 bases lay in between. CDR3 nucleotide sequence: TGTGCCAGCTCACCCTCAGTTCCAACTAATGAAAAACTGTTTTTT. Its translation: CASSPSVPTNEKLFF. Full variable domain (remainder filled in from reference TRBV18 and TRBJ1-4): NAGVMQNPRHLVRRRGQEARLRCSPMKGHSHVYWYRQLPEEGLKFMVYLQKENIIDESGMPKERFSAEFPKEGPSILRIQQVVRGDSAAYFCASSPSVPTNEKLFFGSGTQLSVL.

At least ten counts were recorded for this clonotype. The V gene is TRBV5-1, the J gene TRBJ2-2; the match to TRBD1 covers 8 bases. The V gene end was trimmed by 0 bases and the J gene end by 6 bases; junction bases not matched to a gene: 4. The CDR3 has 15 residues. Germline values: CDR1 SGHRS, CDR2 YFSETQ. CDR3 amino acids: CASSLAGQGSGELFF. The CDR3 DNA reads as TGCGCCAGCAGCTTGGCCGGACAGGGTTCCGGGGAGCTGTTTTTT.